Sequencing of this T cell receptor beta chain was carried out in a study of shared clonotypes between healthy human individuals (dated by TCRdb to 2018 to 2021). Concerning the study at large: Two women and three men aged 18 to 49 years were included in the cohort. For each donor, CD4 naive and CD4 memory were each run on three plates, CD8 naive on two plates, and CD8 memory on one plate. The study deeply sequenced blood TCR repertoires of about 5 healthy adults to estimate repertoire size and the extent of clonotype sharing between individuals. To increase sequencing depth and limit assay-specific biases, different laboratories used diverse techniques to prepare libraries and sequence TCR repertoires. Leukapheresis yielded between about 0.94 and 9.5 billion PBMCs per donor. Summary of the overall study and its limitations: Naive subsets generally had larger estimated clonotype richness than memory subsets did. Because the study included only a small number of donors, the genetic and exposure-history diversity represented was limited. About 5% of naive CD4, roughly 3.6% of naive CD8, approximately 2% of memory CD4, and approximately 0.39% of memory CD8 clonotypes were shared across a few donors. Rarefaction of sorted-subset datasets indicated incomplete sequencing despite the large sequencing depth. Compared with non-shared clonotypes, clonotypes shared by all four sorted-subset donors had higher generation probabilities. Pairwise subsampling led to the expectation that sequencing depth would affect the degree of clonotype sharing among donors. Sampling was restricted to blood, and TCR repertoires in tissues likely differ from the TCR repertoires found in blood.

CDR1 and CDR2 were assigned from the germline V gene as SGHAT and FQNNGV. The junction carries 15 bases between V and J, which are trimmed by 0 bases and 7 bases respectively. Measured from the cysteine to the phenylalanine, the CDR3 is 15 residues long. The read is trimmed to its CDR3 DNA, 45 bases read in frame from base 1. Using the deep immunoSEQ assay, multiplex PCR amplified TCR CDR3 regions from genomic DNA. Genomic DNA extracted from each cell subset was distributed evenly over all wells of several immunoSEQ 96-well plates, and each plate served as one replicate. For sorted subsets, each replicate PCR was loaded with approximately 0.2 ug genomic DNA, equivalent to 25,000 to 30,000 T cell genomes. Purified libraries were measured with a Qubit 3.0 fluorometer, size-checked on a Bioanalyzer 2100, and measured again with the KAPA Library Quantification kit. A separate single-read 150-cycle Illumina NextSeq 550 flow cell was used to sequence each immunoSEQ 96-well plate. The published analysis was carried out like this. Because the immunoSEQ output included only junctional sequences and no quality scores, the filtering could not be the same as the filtering used for full-length reads. Sequences were annotated with PyIR, a Python wrapper for IgBLAST v1.9, and V/J genes and CDR3 were assigned using IMGT germline references. Any read was removed if the V/J assignment was weak (E-value above 1e-6), the CDR3 was missing, or the read contained stop codons, out-of-frame junctions, or ambiguous translated residues. V3J clonotypes were defined by identical inferred V gene, J gene, and CDR3 amino acid sequence. Percentage overlap between repertoires was computed as shared unique clonotypes divided by the size of the smaller repertoire. RTK rarefaction, the Chao1 estimator, and Recon v2.1 estimates of unobserved clonotypes were used to assess repertoire richness. For all TCRbeta clonotypes obtained by the gDNA method from a few donors, generation probabilities were computed with OLGA. In its TCRdb copy, this immuneACCESS table keeps in-frame sequences only and misses some clones. Where compared with another copy, unresolved V genes explain less than half of these, and the others have no known cause. That table furnishes V, J and clone size, whereas the DNA furnished D and trimming. The sample contains hundreds of thousands of clones, around 73% of them found a single time. The top ten clonotypes cover roughly 1.9% of the sample.

The donors were healthy, HIV-negative adults who had no recently reported acute infections or vaccinations. Every donor was a Caucasian adult living in Nashville, Tennessee, USA. CD4+ T cells were enriched by magnetic negative selection, after which naive cells were positively selected on CD45RA and the negative fraction was taken as the memory subset. Blood was obtained by leukapheresis, after which PBMCs were separated by Ficoll-Histopaque density gradient centrifugation and cryopreserved in liquid nitrogen vapor phase. Analytical flow cytometry was used to check the purity and quantity of every magnetically sorted T cell population. Genomic DNA was isolated from every sorted fraction and measured by UV absorbance on a Nanodrop 2000c. Worth noting for this clone: Its specific antigen is unknown. No base quality values were provided; no much bigger clone lies one nucleotide off.

The rearranged chain carries TRBV11-2 and TRBJ1-2; the D gene cannot be named for sure. Specimen: memory CD4+ T cells sorted from blood. Explained via the paper, the cell subset or site label denotes: CD45RA-negative fraction. This receptor was identified in a woman aged 25 to 39 in good health. The CDR3 has the sequence CASSLDETAIGGYTF. The DNA reads as follows: TGTGCCAGCAGCTTAGACGAGACGGCCATCGGTGGCTACACCTTC.